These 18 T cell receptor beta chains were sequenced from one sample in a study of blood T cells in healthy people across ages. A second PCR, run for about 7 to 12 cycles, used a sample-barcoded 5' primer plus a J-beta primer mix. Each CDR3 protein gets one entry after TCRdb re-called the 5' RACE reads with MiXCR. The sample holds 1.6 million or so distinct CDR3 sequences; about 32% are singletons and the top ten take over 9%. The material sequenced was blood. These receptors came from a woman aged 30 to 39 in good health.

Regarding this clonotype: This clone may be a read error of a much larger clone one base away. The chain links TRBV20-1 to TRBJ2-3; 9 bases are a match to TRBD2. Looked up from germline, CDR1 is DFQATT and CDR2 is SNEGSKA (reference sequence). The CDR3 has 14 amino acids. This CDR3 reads CSAAGTSSYDTRYF. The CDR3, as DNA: TGCAGTGCGGCCGGGACTAGCTCATATGATACGCGGTATTTT.

The CDR3 reads CASSRDTGGTEAFF. The CDR3 DNA follows: TGTGCCAGCAGCCGCGACACAGGGGGAACTGAAGCTTTCTTT. The chain employs TRBV7-2 and TRBJ1-1, with 8 bases fitting TRBD1. J lost 5 bases, V lost 5 bases, and 7 bases had no gene match. The CDR3 runs 14 residues. The germline CDR1 and CDR2 sequences are SGHTA and FQGNSA.

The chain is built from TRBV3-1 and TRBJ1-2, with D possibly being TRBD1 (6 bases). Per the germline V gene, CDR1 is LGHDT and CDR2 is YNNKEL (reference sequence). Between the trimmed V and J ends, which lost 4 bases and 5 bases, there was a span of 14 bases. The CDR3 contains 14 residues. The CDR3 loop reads CASSLGQISYGYTF. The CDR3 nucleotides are TGTGCCAGCAGCCTCGGACAGATTTCTTATGGCTACACCTTC.

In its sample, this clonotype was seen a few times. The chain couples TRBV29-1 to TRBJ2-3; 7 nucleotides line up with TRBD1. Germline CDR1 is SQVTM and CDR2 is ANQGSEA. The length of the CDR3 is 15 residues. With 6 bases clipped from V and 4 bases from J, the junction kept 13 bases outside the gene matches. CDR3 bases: TGCAGCGTGGGACAGACAGGGTTTTCAGCAGATACGCAGTATTTT. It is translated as CSVGQTGFSADTQYF.

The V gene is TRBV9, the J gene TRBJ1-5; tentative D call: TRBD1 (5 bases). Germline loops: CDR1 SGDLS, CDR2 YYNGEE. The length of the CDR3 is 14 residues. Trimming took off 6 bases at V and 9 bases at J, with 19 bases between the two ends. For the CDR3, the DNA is TGTGCCAGCAACGAAGGGGACGGGGGTCGGCCCCAGCATTTT. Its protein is CASNEGDGGRPQHF.

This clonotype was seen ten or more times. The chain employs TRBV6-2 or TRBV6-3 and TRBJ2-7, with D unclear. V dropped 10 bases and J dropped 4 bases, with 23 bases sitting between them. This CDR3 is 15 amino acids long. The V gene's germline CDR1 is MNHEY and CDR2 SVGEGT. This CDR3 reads CATPIGRGQHYEQYF. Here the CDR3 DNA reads TGTGCCACTCCGATAGGCAGAGGTCAGCATTACGAGCAGTACTTC.

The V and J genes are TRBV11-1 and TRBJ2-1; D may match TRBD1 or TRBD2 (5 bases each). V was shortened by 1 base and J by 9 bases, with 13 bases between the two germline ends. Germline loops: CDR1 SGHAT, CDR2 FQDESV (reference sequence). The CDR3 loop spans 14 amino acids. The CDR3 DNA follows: TGTGCCAGCAGCTTAGAGGGGAGCGATCGTGAGCAGTTCTTC. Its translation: CASSLEGSDREQFF.

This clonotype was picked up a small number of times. CDR3 bases: TGTGCCAGCGGAAGGGACTCCTCCTACGAGCAGTACTTC. Protein sequence: CASGRDSSYEQYF. The genes are TRBV18 and TRBJ2-7; the D gene is possibly TRBD2 (6 bases). Per germline, CDR1 KGHSH and CDR2 LQKENI. V lost 8 bases and J lost 0, with 11 bases in between. This CDR3 comprises 13 residues.

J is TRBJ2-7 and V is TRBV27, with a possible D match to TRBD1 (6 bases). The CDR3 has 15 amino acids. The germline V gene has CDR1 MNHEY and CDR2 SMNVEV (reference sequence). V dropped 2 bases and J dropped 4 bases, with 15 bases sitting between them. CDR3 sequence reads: CASSLTQGSSYEQYF. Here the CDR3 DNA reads TGTGCCAGCAGTTTAACACAGGGTTCCTCTTACGAGCAGTACTTC.

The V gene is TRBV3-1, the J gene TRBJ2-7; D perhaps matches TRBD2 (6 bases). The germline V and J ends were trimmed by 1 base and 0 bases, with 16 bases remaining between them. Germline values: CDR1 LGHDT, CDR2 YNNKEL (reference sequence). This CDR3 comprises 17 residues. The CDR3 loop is CASSQAIQRVFSYEQYF. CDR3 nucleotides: TGTGCCAGCAGCCAAGCGATCCAGCGGGTCTTCTCCTACGAGCAGTACTTC.

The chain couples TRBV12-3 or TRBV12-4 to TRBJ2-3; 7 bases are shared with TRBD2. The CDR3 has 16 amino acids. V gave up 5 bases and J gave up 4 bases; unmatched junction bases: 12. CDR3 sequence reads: CASSPLLAEIADTQYF. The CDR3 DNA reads TGTGCCAGCAGTCCACTTCTAGCGGAGATCGCAGATACGCAGTATTTT.

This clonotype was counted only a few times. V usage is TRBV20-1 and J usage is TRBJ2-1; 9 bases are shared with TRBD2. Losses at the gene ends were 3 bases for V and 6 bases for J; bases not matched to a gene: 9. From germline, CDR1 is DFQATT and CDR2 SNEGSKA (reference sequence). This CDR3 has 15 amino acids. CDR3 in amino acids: CSASHPAGGSNEQFF. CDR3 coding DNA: TGCAGTGCTAGCCACCCAGCGGGGGGCTCCAATGAGCAGTTCTTC.

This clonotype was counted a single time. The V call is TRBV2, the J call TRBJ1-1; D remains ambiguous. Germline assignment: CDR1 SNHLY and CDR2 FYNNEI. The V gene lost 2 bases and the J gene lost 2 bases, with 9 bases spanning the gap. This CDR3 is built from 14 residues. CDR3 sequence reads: CASSEIVRNTEAFF. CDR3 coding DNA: TGTGCCAGCAGTGAAATTGTCAGAAACACTGAAGCTTTCTTT.

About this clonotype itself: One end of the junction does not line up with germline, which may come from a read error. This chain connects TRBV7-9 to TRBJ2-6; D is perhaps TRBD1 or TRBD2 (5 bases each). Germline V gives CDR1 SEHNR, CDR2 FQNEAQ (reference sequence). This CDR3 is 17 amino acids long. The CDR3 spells CASSFVWEISGANVRTF. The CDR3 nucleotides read TGTGCCAGCAGCTTCGTGTGGGAGATCTCTGGGGCCAACGTCCGGACTTTC.

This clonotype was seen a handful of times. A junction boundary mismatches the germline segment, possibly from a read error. The CDR3 protein is CSIDRGWNTEAFF. The CDR3 bases are TGCAGCATTGACAGGGGGTGGAACACTGAAGCTTTCTTT. V usage is TRBV29-1 and J usage is TRBJ1-1; 9 bases agree with TRBD1. The germline CDR1 and CDR2 sequences are SQVTM and ANQGSEA. The CDR3 sequence is 13 residues long.

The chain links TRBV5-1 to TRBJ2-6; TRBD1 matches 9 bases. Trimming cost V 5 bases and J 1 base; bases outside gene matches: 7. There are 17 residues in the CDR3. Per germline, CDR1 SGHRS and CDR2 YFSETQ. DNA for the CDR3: TGCGCCAGCAGACGGACAGGGGCTTTATCTGGGGCCAACGTCCTGACTTTC. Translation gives CASRRTGALSGANVLTF.

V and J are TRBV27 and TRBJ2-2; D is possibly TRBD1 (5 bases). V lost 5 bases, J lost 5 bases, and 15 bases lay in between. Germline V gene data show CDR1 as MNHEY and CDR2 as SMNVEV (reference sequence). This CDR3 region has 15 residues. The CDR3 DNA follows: TGTGCCAGCAGTAGGGGCAGCCAAAGGACCGGGGAGCTGTTTTTT. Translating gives CASSRGSQRTGELFF.

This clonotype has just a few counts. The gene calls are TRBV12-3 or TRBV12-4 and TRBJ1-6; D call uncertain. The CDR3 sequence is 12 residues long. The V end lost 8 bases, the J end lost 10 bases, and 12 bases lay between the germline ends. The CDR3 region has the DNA TGTGCCAGCGGCCGTATTGGCTCACCCCTCCACTTT. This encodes CASGRIGSPLHF.